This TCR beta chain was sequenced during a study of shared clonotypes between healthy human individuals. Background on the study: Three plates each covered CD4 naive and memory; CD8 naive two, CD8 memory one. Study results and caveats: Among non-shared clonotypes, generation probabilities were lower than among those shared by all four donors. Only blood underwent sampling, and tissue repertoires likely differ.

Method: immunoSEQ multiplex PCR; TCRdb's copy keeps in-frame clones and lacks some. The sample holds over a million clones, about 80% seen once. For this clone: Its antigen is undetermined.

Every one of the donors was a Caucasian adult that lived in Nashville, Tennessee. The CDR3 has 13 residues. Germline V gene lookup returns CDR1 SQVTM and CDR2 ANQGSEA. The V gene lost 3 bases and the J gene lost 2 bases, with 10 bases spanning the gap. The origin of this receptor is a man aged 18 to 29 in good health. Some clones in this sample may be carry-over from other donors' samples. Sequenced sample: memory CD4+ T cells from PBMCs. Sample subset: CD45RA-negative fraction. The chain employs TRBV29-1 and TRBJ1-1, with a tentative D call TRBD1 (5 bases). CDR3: CSVDPQGNTEAFF. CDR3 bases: TGCAGCGTTGACCCCCAGGGAAACACTGAAGCTTTCTTT.